Following are 30 T cell receptor beta chains from one sample sequenced in a study of CD8+ T cells in alopecia areata. Reverse transcribed after extraction, RNA yielded cDNA as the sequencing template. Profiling relied on immunoSEQ multiplex PCR, and the TCRdb table lists in-frame clones only, not all of them. This table has more than 150,000 clones, 45% to 60% appearing once. Sequenced here: CD8+ T cells sorted from blood, sampled at week 0. Receptors originate from a human donor with alopecia areata.

This chain joins TRBV29-1 and TRBJ2-7, with 7 bases that match TRBD1. V shed 4 bases, J shed 5 bases, and the junction held 14 bases outside the gene matches. The CDR3 spans 15 residues. Looked up from germline, CDR1 is SQVTM and CDR2 is ANQGSEA. The CDR3 is CSVVFIRGLTNEQYF. The CDR3 DNA sequence: TGCAGCGTTGTATTTATAAGGGGGCTAACCAACGAGCAGTACTTC.

The chain couples TRBV15 to TRBJ2-5; 7 nucleotides match TRBD1. Losses at the gene ends were 1 base for V and 5 bases for J; bases not matched to a gene: 4. This CDR3 has 14 residues. The germline gives CDR1 LNHNV, CDR2 YYDKDF (reference sequence). CDR3: CATSRARGLETQYF. Here the CDR3 DNA reads TGTGCCACCAGCAGAGCAAGGGGGCTGGAGACCCAGTACTTC.

This clone showed up just once. This sequence joins TRBV14 and TRBJ2-7, with D hard to call. CDR1 is SGHDN and CDR2 is FVKESK in the germline V gene. The V end lost 4 bases, the J end lost 7 bases, and 14 bases lay between the germline ends. This CDR3 has 13 residues. The CDR3 region is CASSPYSQLEQYF. The CDR3 coding sequence is TGTGCCAGCAGCCCCTATTCCCAACTGGAGCAGTACTTC.

V usage is TRBV30 and J usage is TRBJ1-1; D gene ambiguous. Germline CDR1 is GTSNPN and CDR2 is SVGIG (reference sequence). The CDR3 runs 14 residues. V shed 0 bases and J shed 3 bases, with 11 bases lying between them. The DNA of the CDR3 is TGTGCCTGGAGTGTGGGGAGCGTGGACACTGAAGCTTTCTTT. As protein: CAWSVGSVDTEAFF.

This rearrangement joins TRBV11-2 to TRBJ1-2, with TRBD1 matching over 7 bases. Germline CDR1 SGHAT, CDR2 FQNNGV. The CDR3 has 13 residues. V dropped 4 bases and J dropped 3; count of bases not matched to a gene: 2. CDR3 sequence reads: CASSSDRDYGYTF. The CDR3 nucleotides read TGTGCCAGCAGCTCAGACAGGGACTATGGCTACACCTTC.

This chain joins TRBV21-1 and TRBJ1-2. TRBV21-1 has pseudogene status. This CDR3 spans 11 amino acids. CDR3 sequence (DNA): TGTGCCAGCAGCAAAGCAGTTGGCTACACCTTC. Translation gives CASSKAVGYTF.

The rearrangement joins TRBV29-1 to TRBJ2-1, with 7 positions matching TRBD2. CDR3 length equals 14 residues. Trimming took 1 base from V and 6 from J; bases not matched to a gene: 6. Germline V gene sequence: CDR1 SQVTM, CDR2 ANQGSEA. The CDR3 is CSVEGGGVINEQFF. DNA for the CDR3: TGCAGCGTTGAAGGCGGGGGTGTGATCAATGAGCAGTTCTTC.

This clone was found a few times. The J gene is TRBJ2-1, the V gene TRBV2, with D possibly matching TRBD2 (6 bases). This CDR3 is built from 20 residues. CDR1 and CDR2 from the germline V gene are SNHLY and FYNNEI. V was clipped by 8 bases and J by 0 bases, with 29 bases between them. CDR3 protein: CASGGVLSGERGSSYNEQFF. DNA for the CDR3: TGTGCCAGCGGCGGGGTTCTTAGTGGGGAGCGAGGGAGCTCCTACAATGAGCAGTTCTTC.

V gene TRBV30 combines with J gene TRBJ1-1, with D tentatively TRBD1 (5 bases). The CDR3 runs to 12 residues. V lost 5 bases and J lost 5, with 12 bases in between. Germline loops: CDR1 GTSNPN, CDR2 SVGIG (reference sequence). DNA of the CDR3: TGTGCCTGGGACAGAGGAGTAACTGAAGCTTTCTTT. Protein: CAWDRGVTEAFF.

The chain recombines TRBV4-3 with TRBJ2-7, with TRBD2 as a possible D gene (6 bases). The V end was cut by 1 base, the J end by 7 bases, with 14 bases between. The CDR3 is 14 amino acids. Germline V CDR1 and CDR2: LGHNA, YSLEER. For the CDR3, the DNA is TGCGCCAGCAGCCAAGGAGGAGGGGCCGGAGAGCAGTACTTC. Protein sequence: CASSQGGGAGEQYF.

This clone was seen a single time. The chain carries TRBV30 and TRBJ2-7; TRBD1 agrees at 9 bases. This CDR3 is 12 amino acids long. With 8 bases clipped from V and 4 bases from J, the junction kept 6 bases outside the gene matches. In germline, CDR1 is GTSNPN, CDR2 SVGIG (reference sequence). Here the CDR3 DNA reads TGTGCCGCAGCTGACAGGGGGTACGAGCAGTACTTC. It yields the protein CAAADRGYEQYF.

The chain employs TRBV25-1 and TRBJ1-6; TRBD1 agrees at 9 bases. J was trimmed by 14 bases and V by 5 bases; bases with no gene match: 16. This CDR3 has 16 amino acids. Germline assignment: CDR1 MGHDK and CDR2 SYGVNS. CDR3: CASSNRPGQGQRTLHF. As DNA, the CDR3 is TGTGCCAGCAGTAATCGGCCGGGACAGGGTCAAAGGACCCTCCACTTT.

The CDR3: CASSPIPYTDTQYF. CDR3 nucleotide sequence: TGTGCCAGCAGCCCCATACCATACACAGATACGCAGTATTTT. V and J are TRBV11-2 and TRBJ2-3; no reliable D call. Looked up from germline, CDR1 is SGHAT and CDR2 is FQNNGV. This CDR3 contains 14 residues. V lost 5 bases to trimming and J lost 2 bases, with 11 bases between them.

The sample holds a few counts of this clone. The CDR3 DNA is TGTGCCAGCAGCTCAGGAGGGGGGACCAGGTCACCCCTCCACTTT. Its protein is CASSSGGGTRSPLHF. This chain links TRBV11-2 with TRBJ1-6; maybe TRBD1 (6 bases). Trimming pared 4 bases from V and 10 bases from J, leaving 17 bases between. CDR3 size: 15 residues. The germline V gene encodes CDR1 SGHAT and CDR2 FQNNGV.

This clone was counted only a few times. This chain connects TRBV30 to TRBJ2-2, with unresolved D. The CDR3 covers 11 residues. V was cut by 4 bases and J by 7 bases, with 7 bases left in between. Germline CDR1 GTSNPN, CDR2 SVGIG (reference sequence). CDR3 residues: CAWKDGGELFF. The CDR3 DNA follows: TGTGCCTGGAAGGACGGCGGGGAGCTGTTTTTT.

V and J are TRBV11-2 and TRBJ2-7; D uncertain. Per the germline V gene, CDR1 is SGHAT and CDR2 is FQNNGV. The CDR3 loop spans 13 amino acids. V was shortened by 1 base and J by 7 bases, with 11 bases between the two germline ends. CDR3 amino acids: CASSLALSREQYF. CDR3 nucleotide sequence: TGTGCCAGCAGCTTAGCCCTCTCTAGGGAGCAGTACTTC.

The V call is TRBV7-9, the J call TRBJ1-2, with D possibly being TRBD1 (5 bases). This CDR3 region has 13 residues. Germline assignment: CDR1 SEHNR and CDR2 FQNEAQ (reference sequence). The V end was cut by 5 bases, the J end by 5 bases, with 12 bases between. The CDR3 DNA reads as TGTGCCAGCAGCCCCGGGACTGATTATGGCTACACCTTC. Encoded protein: CASSPGTDYGYTF.

Worth noting for this clone: At the DNA level, this CDR3 is encoded by other sequences in the same sample as well. The chain joins TRBV4-3 to TRBJ1-6, with D tentatively TRBD1 (6 bases). CDR1 and CDR2 from the germline V gene are LGHNA and YSLEER. Trimming stripped 0 bases from V and 7 bases from J, with 7 bases between. The CDR3 consists of 14 residues. Written as DNA, the CDR3 is TGCGCCAGCAGCCAAGACAGGGGCAATTCACCCCTCCACTTT. Protein product: CASSQDRGNSPLHF.

The chain uses TRBV4-3 and TRBJ2-3; no reliable D call. The V end lost 0 bases, the J end lost 2 bases, and 9 bases lay between the germline ends. CDR1 is LGHNA, CDR2 YSLEER, per germline. This CDR3 spans 15 amino acids. DNA for the CDR3: TGCGCCAGCAGCCAAGATCGGCAGAACACAGATACGCAGTATTTT. This codes for CASSQDRQNTDTQYF.

This chain uses TRBV15 with TRBJ1-1, with D perhaps matching TRBD1 (5 bases). Trimming left V 4 bases short and J 1 base short, with 7 bases between. This CDR3 comprises 13 residues. Germline CDR1 reads LNHNV; CDR2 reads YYDKDF (reference sequence). The CDR3 coding sequence is TGTGCCACCAGCACAGGGCGGAACACTGAAGCTTTCTTT. This sequence encodes CATSTGRNTEAFF.

This clone was detected a few times. The chain combines TRBV12-5 with TRBJ2-2; D gene ambiguous. Germline CDR1 and CDR2: LGHNT and FRNRAP. This CDR3 is built from 14 residues. V lost 1 base to trimming and J lost 7 bases, with 10 bases between them. Written as DNA, the CDR3 is TGTGCTAGTGGTTTGGGATCTGCCGGCGGGGAGCTGTTTTTT. As protein: CASGLGSAGGELFF.

The chain couples TRBV15 to TRBJ1-1, with TRBD1 matching over 7 bases. Germline V lookup: CDR1 LNHNV, CDR2 YYDKDF (reference sequence). V shed 4 bases and J 4 bases; nucleotides not matched to a gene: 6. CDR3 length: 14 amino acids. CDR3 sequence (DNA): TGTGCCACCAGCAACAGGGGTGTGGGCACTGAAGCTTTCTTT. It encodes CATSNRGVGTEAFF.

Worth noting for this clone: The same CDR3 is also encoded by other DNA sequences in this sample. The chain has TRBV30 and TRBJ1-1, with 8 bases matching TRBD1. The V gene's germline CDR1 is GTSNPN and CDR2 SVGIG (reference sequence). J was trimmed by 0 bases and V by 8 bases; bases with no gene match: 2. There are 12 residues in the CDR3. The CDR3 region is CAGGQVNTEAFF. The DNA of the CDR3 is TGTGCCGGGGGACAGGTGAACACTGAAGCTTTCTTT.

V usage is TRBV6-6 and J usage is TRBJ1-2, with D unclear. The CDR3 contains 11 residues. V lost 11 bases, J lost 2 bases, and 9 bases lay in between. Per the germline V gene, CDR1 is MNHNY and CDR2 is SVGAGI (reference sequence). For the CDR3, the DNA is TGTGCCTACAGTTCAAACTATGGCTACACCTTC. Encoded protein: CAYSSNYGYTF.

This clone was seen only a few times. This chain links TRBV2 with TRBJ2-5; TRBD1 matches at 12 bases. CDR1 SNHLY and CDR2 FYNNEI come from the germline V gene. V dropped 1 base and J dropped 4; count of bases not matched to a gene: 7. The CDR3 totals 17 residues. For the CDR3, the DNA is TGTGCCAGCAGTGAAGTGGGACAGGGGGCGCGGAGAGAGACCCAGTACTTC. This sequence encodes CASSEVGQGARRETQYF.

The sample holds one count of this clone. CDR3 DNA sequence: TGTGCCAGCAGGGAGGGAGCAACTGAAGCTTTCTTT. Amino acid sequence: CASREGATEAFF. The rearrangement links TRBV27 to TRBJ1-1; D remains unclear. V lost 6 bases, J lost 5 bases, and 10 bases lay in between. The CDR3 has 12 residues. Germline V lookup: CDR1 MNHEY, CDR2 SMNVEV (reference sequence).

This clone showed up just a few times. The chain uses TRBV29-1 and TRBJ1-2, with 7 bases that match TRBD1. V shed 7 bases and J 6 bases; nucleotides not matched to a gene: 5. CDR1 and CDR2 from the germline V gene are SQVTM and ANQGSEA. The CDR3 consists of 11 residues. The CDR3 coding sequence is TGCAGCGGAGACAGGGAAGATGGCTACACCTTC. Translating gives CSGDREDGYTF.

On this clone: The same CDR3 also results from other DNA sequences found in this sample. The chain links TRBV27 to TRBJ2-7; D may be TRBD2 (6 bases). The ends were cut back, 8 bases at V and 4 bases at J, with 9 bases in the middle. In germline, CDR1 is MNHEY, CDR2 SMNVEV (reference sequence). The CDR3 sequence is 11 residues long. CDR3 sequence reads: CASRGSYEQYF. CDR3 bases: TGTGCCAGCCGGGGGTCTTACGAGCAGTACTTC.

This chain connects TRBV29-1 to TRBJ2-7, with 7 positions matching TRBD2. The J segment lost 3 bases and the V segment lost 6 bases, leaving 8 bases of the junction unmatched. Per the germline V gene, CDR1 is SQVTM and CDR2 is ANQGSEA. This CDR3 has 13 residues. The CDR3 spells CSVAGTNYYEQYF. In nucleotides, the CDR3 is TGCAGCGTCGCCGGGACTAACTACTACGAGCAGTACTTC.

The chain is built from TRBV19 and TRBJ1-1; D gene unclear. Trimming took off 7 bases at V and 0 bases at J, with 6 bases between the two ends. The germline gives CDR1 LNHDA, CDR2 SQIVND (reference sequence). This CDR3 is built from 12 residues. The CDR3 DNA is TGTGCCAGTACAGGTATGAACACTGAAGCTTTCTTT. This sequence encodes CASTGMNTEAFF.